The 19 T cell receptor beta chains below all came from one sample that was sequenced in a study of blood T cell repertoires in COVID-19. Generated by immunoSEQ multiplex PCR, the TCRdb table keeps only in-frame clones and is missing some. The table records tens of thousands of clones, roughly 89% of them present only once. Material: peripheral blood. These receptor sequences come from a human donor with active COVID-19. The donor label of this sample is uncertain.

CDR3 amino acids: CASSFGSCSYNEQFF. In nucleotides, the CDR3 is TGTGCCAGCAGCTTTGGTTCTTGCTCCTACAATGAGCAGTTCTTC. The gene calls are TRBV12-1 and TRBJ2-1; the D segment call TRBD2 is taken from the table without a DNA check. TRBV12-1 is listed as a pseudogene. The CDR3 is 15 residues long.

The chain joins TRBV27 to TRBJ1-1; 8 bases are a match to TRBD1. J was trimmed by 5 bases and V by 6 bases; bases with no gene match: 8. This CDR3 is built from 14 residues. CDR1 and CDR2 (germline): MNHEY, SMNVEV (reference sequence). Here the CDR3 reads CASSQDRVVTEAFF. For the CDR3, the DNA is TGTGCCAGCAGCCAGGACAGGGTTGTGACTGAAGCTTTCTTT.

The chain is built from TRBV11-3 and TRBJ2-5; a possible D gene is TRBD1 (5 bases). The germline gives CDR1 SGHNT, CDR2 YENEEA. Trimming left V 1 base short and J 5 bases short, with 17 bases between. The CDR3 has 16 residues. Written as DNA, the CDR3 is TGTGCCAGCAGCTTAGTTTCCAGGGCCCCAAGGGAGACCCAGTACTTC. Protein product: CASSLVSRAPRETQYF.

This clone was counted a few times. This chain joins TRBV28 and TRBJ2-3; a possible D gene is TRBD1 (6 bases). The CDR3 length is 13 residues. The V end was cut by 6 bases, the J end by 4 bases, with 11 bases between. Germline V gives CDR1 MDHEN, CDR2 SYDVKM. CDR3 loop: CASSRQVADTQYF. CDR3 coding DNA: TGTGCCAGCAGCCGACAGGTTGCAGATACGCAGTATTTT.

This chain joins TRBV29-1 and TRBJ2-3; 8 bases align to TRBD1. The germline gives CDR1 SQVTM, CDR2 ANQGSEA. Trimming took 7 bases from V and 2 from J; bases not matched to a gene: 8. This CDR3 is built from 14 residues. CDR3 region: CSARTGTATDTQYF. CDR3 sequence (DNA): TGCAGCGCCCGGACAGGGACGGCCACAGATACGCAGTATTTT.

The CDR3 loop is CAWSVTTGTVNSGNTIYF. As DNA, the CDR3 is TGTGCCTGGAGTGTCACGACCGGGACAGTGAACTCTGGAAACACCATATATTTT. The chain is built from TRBV30 and TRBJ1-3; 7 bases fit TRBD1. CDR3 length equals 18 residues. Germline V CDR1 and CDR2: GTSNPN, SVGIG (reference sequence). After removal of 0 bases from V and 0 bases from J, the junction contained 11 bases not matched to a gene.

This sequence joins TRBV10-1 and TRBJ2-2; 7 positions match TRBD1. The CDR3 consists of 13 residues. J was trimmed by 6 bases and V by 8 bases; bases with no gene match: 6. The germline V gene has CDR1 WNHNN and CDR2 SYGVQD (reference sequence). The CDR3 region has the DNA TGCGCCAGCGACAGGGCCAGTTCCGGGGAGCTGTTTTTT. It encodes CASDRASSGELFF.

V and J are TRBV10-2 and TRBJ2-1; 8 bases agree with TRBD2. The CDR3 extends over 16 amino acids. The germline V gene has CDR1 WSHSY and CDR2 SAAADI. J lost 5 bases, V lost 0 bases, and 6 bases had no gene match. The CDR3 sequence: CASSESLAVGHNEQFF. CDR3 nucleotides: TGCGCCAGCAGTGAGTCACTAGCGGTGGGCCACAATGAGCAGTTCTTC.

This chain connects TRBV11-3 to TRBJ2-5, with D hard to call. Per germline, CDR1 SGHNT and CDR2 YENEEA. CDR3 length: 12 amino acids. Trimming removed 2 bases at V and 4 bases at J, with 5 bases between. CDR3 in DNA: TGTGCCAGCAGCTTATCTAGAGAGACCCAGTACTTC. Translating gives CASSLSRETQYF. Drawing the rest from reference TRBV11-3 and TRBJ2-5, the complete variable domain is EAGVVQSPRYKIIEKKQPVAFWCNPISGHNTLYWYLQNLGQGPELLIRYENEEAVDDSQLPKDRFSAERLKGVDSTLKIQPAELGDSAVYLCASSLSRETQYFGPGTRLLVL.

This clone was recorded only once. The CDR3 spells CASKGAGVPNEQFF. The CDR3 coding sequence is TGTGCCAGTAAAGGTGCCGGGGTACCGAATGAGCAGTTCTTC. The rearrangement joins TRBV19 to TRBJ2-1; D perhaps matches TRBD2 (5 bases). The V gene's germline CDR1 is LNHDA and CDR2 SQIVND (reference sequence). The CDR3 is 14 amino acids. V lost 7 bases, J lost 7 bases, and 17 bases lay in between.

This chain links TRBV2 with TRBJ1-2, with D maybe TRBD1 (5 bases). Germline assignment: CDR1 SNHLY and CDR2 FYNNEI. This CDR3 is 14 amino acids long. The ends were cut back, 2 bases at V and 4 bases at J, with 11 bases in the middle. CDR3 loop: CASSELGASYGYTF. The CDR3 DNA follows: TGTGCCAGCAGTGAATTAGGGGCTAGCTATGGCTACACCTTC.

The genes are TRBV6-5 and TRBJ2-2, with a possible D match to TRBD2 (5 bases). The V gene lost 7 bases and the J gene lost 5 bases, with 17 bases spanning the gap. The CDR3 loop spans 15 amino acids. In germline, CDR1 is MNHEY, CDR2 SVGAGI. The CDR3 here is CASTRPRRETGELFF. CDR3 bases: TGTGCCAGCACCAGGCCCCGAAGGGAGACCGGGGAGCTGTTTTTT.

CDR3 nucleotides: TGTGCCAGCAGCTTGGAGGGGGCGGAAAAACTGTTTTTT. It yields the protein CASSLEGAEKLFF. The chain employs TRBV5-5 and TRBJ1-4; 7 bases align to TRBD1. This CDR3 has 13 amino acids. With V trimmed by 0 bases and J by 8 bases, 1 base remained unmatched. Per germline, CDR1 SGHKS and CDR2 YYEKEE (reference sequence).

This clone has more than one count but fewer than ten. The CDR3 is CASSIAPLSGLAGGSSYNEQFF. The DNA of the CDR3 is TGTGCCAGCAGCATTGCGCCCCTCTCGGGACTAGCGGGAGGGAGCTCCTACAATGAGCAGTTCTTC. The rearrangement joins TRBV21-1 to TRBJ2-1; the D call of TRBD2 is as the table states it, not checked on the DNA. TRBV21-1 is noted as a pseudogene. This CDR3 has 22 amino acids.

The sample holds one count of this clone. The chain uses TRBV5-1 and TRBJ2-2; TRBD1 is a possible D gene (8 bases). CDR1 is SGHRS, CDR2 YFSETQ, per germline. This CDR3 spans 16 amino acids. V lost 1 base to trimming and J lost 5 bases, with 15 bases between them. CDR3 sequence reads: CASSLLLQGGTGELFF. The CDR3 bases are TGCGCCAGCAGCTTGTTACTACAGGGGGGGACCGGGGAGCTGTTTTTT.

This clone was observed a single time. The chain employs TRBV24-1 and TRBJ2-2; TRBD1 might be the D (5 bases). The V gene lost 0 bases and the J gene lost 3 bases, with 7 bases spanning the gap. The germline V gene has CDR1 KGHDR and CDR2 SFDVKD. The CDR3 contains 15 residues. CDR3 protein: CATSDLTRDTGELFF. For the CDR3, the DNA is TGTGCCACCAGTGATTTGACCAGGGACACCGGGGAGCTGTTTTTT.

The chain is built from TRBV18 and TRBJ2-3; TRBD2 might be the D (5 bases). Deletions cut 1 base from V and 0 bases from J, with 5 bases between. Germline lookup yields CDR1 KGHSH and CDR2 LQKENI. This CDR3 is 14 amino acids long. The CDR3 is CASSPLASTDTQYF. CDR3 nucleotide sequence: TGTGCCAGCTCACCACTAGCGAGCACAGATACGCAGTATTTT.

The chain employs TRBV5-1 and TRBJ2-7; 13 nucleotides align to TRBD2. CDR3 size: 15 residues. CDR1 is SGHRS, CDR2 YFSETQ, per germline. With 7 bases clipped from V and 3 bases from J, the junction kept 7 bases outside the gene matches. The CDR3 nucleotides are TGCGCCAGCCACCGAGGACTAGCGGGAGACTACGAGCAGTACTTC. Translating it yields CASHRGLAGDYEQYF.

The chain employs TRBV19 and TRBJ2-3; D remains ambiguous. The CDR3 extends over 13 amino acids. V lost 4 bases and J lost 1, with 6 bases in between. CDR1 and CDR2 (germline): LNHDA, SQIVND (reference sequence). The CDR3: CASSKQGTDTQYF. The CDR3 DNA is TGTGCCAGTAGTAAGCAGGGCACAGATACGCAGTATTTT.